This T cell receptor beta chain was documented in a study of T-cell memory formation after mild COVID-19. This clonotype was observed a handful of times. TCRdb independently ran MiXCR on the 5' RACE reads; one entry per CDR3 protein. Of 150,000 to 200,000 distinct CDR3 sequences listed, around 10% are singletons. Per the germline V gene, CDR1 is MNHEY and CDR2 is SMNVEV (reference sequence). Trimming cost V 6 bases and J 2 bases, with 14 bases left between them. The CDR3 spans 14 residues. The sequence was obtained from a man aged 18 to 30 who had mild COVID-19 (a few samples of this study predate the infection). Cell type and time point are not known. V and J are TRBV27 and TRBJ2-7; no firm D call. Specimen: PBMCs or a T cell subset sorted from them (not recorded which). The CDR3, as DNA: TGTGCCAGCAGCTCCTTGGCAGCAACCTACGAGCAGTACGTC. As protein: CASSSLAATYEQYV.